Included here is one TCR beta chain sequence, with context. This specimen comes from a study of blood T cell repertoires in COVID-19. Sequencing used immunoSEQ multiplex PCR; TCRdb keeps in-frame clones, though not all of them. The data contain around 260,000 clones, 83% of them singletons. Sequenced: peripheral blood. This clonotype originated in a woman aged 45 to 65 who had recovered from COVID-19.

The CDR3 region is CASSSLGGFEAFF. The DNA of the CDR3 is TGTGCCAGTAGTTCTCTCGGGGGGTTTGAAGCTTTCTTT. The chain recombines TRBV19 with TRBJ1-1, with a tentative D call TRBD1 (5 bases). V lost 5 bases to trimming and J lost 7 bases, with 14 bases between them. Germline lookup yields CDR1 LNHDA and CDR2 SQIVND (reference sequence). This CDR3 is 13 amino acids long.